One and the same sample provided the 14 T cell receptor beta chains below, sequenced in a study of a mutant IDH1 vaccine in newly diagnosed glioma. The time point denotes: week 23, last vaccination. With topical imiquimod, each dose of the vaccine consisted of 300 ug of mutant IDH1 20-mer peptide. These receptors' targets are unknown. Profiled with immunoSEQ multiplex PCR; TCRdb holds only in-frame clones, not every one. Here the sample spans about 82,000 clones, over 75% being singletons. The sequenced sample was PBMCs, obtained from a glioma patient whose treatment included an IDH1 peptide vaccine. These receptors originate from a man aged 25 to 45 with glioma. Some clones in this sample may be carry-over from other donors' samples.

The V call is TRBV5-1, the J call TRBJ1-5; D might be TRBD1 (6 bases). V was pared by 3 bases and J by 7 bases, with 17 bases between. This CDR3 region has 15 residues. Germline loops: CDR1 SGHRS, CDR2 YFSETQ. The DNA for the CDR3 is TGCGCCAGCAGCTGGGCGGGGGCGGAGGGGCAGCCCCAGCATTTT. It codes for CASSWAGAEGQPQHF.

V gene TRBV5-6 combines with J gene TRBJ2-5; the D gene is possibly TRBD1 (7 bases). In germline, CDR1 is SGHDT, CDR2 YYEEEE. Trimming stripped 6 bases from V and 5 bases from J, with 23 bases between. This CDR3 comprises 16 residues. As DNA, the CDR3 is TGTGCCAGCACCCCATCGTGGCGGGGACAGTCGGAGACCCAGTACTTC. Its translation: CASTPSWRGQSETQYF.

Concerning this clone: As the CDR3 is not closed by the conserved phenylalanine or tryptophan, this likely results from a read error. The J gene is TRBJ1-1, the V gene TRBV30; D unresolved. The germline CDR1 and CDR2 sequences are GTSNPN and SVGIG (reference sequence). V was pared by 6 bases and J by 6 bases, with 8 bases between. CDR3 length equals 10 residues. The CDR3 reads CACLRAEAFL. CDR3 bases: TGTGCCTGCTTACGGGCTGAAGCTTTCCTT.

The chain recombines TRBV21-1 with TRBJ1-1; the table calls TRBD1, which could not be checked here. TRBV21-1 is annotated as a pseudogene. CDR3 length: 16 residues. The CDR3 sequence: CASVRTGALRSTEAFF. The CDR3 nucleotides are TGTGCCAGCGTAAGGACAGGGGCCCTCCGCAGCACTGAAGCTTTCTTT.

The V call is TRBV4-2, the J call TRBJ2-3, with 10 nucleotides matching TRBD2. Germline CDR1 reads LGHNA; CDR2 reads YNFKEQ. The CDR3 runs 17 residues. V shed 0 bases and J 6 bases; nucleotides not matched to a gene: 9. CDR3: CASSQDASGGPSDTQYF. CDR3 nucleotides: TGTGCCAGCAGCCAAGATGCTAGCGGGGGCCCCAGCGATACGCAGTATTTT.

The chain links TRBV7-9 to TRBJ2-1, with 9 bases fitting TRBD2. The trim removed 7 bases at V and 9 bases at J, leaving 13 bases unmatched. CDR1 is SEHNR and CDR2 is FQNEAQ in the germline V gene (reference sequence). The CDR3 runs to 15 residues. The CDR3 loop is CASIHSGRPRGEQFF. CDR3 sequence (DNA): TGTGCCAGCATCCATAGCGGGAGACCGCGAGGTGAGCAGTTCTTC.

The CDR3 is CASRAFGGRGLYSGANVLTF. In DNA, the CDR3 is TGTGCCAGCAGGGCCTTTGGGGGAAGGGGGTTATACTCTGGGGCCAACGTCCTGACTTTC. The chain has TRBV2 and TRBJ2-6; TRBD1 is a possible D gene (6 bases). V shed 6 bases and J shed 0 bases, with 24 bases lying between them. The CDR3 runs to 20 residues. Germline V gene data show CDR1 as SNHLY and CDR2 as FYNNEI.

The chain is built from TRBV7-2 and TRBJ1-3; D unresolved. The CDR3 spans 15 residues. Germline CDR1 reads SGHTA; CDR2 reads FQGNSA. The V and J ends lost 1 base and 2 bases respectively, with 9 bases between them. This chain's CDR3 is CASSLGPDPGNTIYF. The CDR3 bases are TGTGCCAGCAGCTTAGGCCCAGACCCTGGAAACACCATATATTTT.

This clone came up once. J is TRBJ1-1 and V is TRBV16; D not resolved. The germline V gene has CDR1 KGHSY and CDR2 FQNENV. CDR3 length: 11 residues. The V gene lost 3 bases and the J gene lost 5 bases, with 4 bases spanning the gap. CDR3 DNA: TGTGCCAGCAGCCATGGGACTGAAGCTTTCTTT. This translates into CASSHGTEAFF.

V and J are TRBV28 and TRBJ2-7; no firm D call. Germline V gene lookup returns CDR1 MDHEN and CDR2 SYDVKM. V was clipped by 2 bases and J by 3 bases, with 20 bases between them. This CDR3 is built from 17 residues. The CDR3 nucleotides read TGTGCCAGCAGTTTAACTCCAGGCGGCCAAGAATTCTACGAGCAGTACTTC. It translates to CASSLTPGGQEFYEQYF.

The chain uses TRBV7-2 and TRBJ1-2; no definite D call. V was cut by 0 bases and J by 2 bases, with 10 bases left in between. Germline assignment: CDR1 SGHTA and CDR2 FQGNSA. CDR3 size: 15 residues. The CDR3 region is CASSLAGFLNYGYTF. The CDR3 DNA reads TGTGCCAGCAGCTTAGCGGGTTTTCTCAACTATGGCTACACCTTC.

V usage is TRBV6-5 and J usage is TRBJ1-1; no reliable D call. This CDR3 spans 14 amino acids. The germline V gene encodes CDR1 MNHEY and CDR2 SVGAGI. V gave up 2 bases and J gave up 0 bases, with 7 bases separating them. The CDR3: CASSYQAMNTEAFF. The CDR3 DNA is TGTGCCAGCAGTTACCAGGCTATGAACACTGAAGCTTTCTTT.

The V gene is TRBV28, the J gene TRBJ1-5; unclear D gene. The CDR3 consists of 12 residues. Germline V gives CDR1 MDHEN, CDR2 SYDVKM. V was pared by 6 bases and J by 6 bases, with 9 bases between. CDR3 coding DNA: TGTGCCAGCAGCCCCCTCCTTCAGCCCCAGCATTTT. It translates to CASSPLLQPQHF.

The chain uses TRBV7-3 and TRBJ2-3, with 9 bases fitting TRBD2. V gave up 5 bases and J gave up 4 bases; unmatched junction bases: 7. CDR1 and CDR2 from the germline V gene are SGHTA and FQGTGA. The CDR3 extends over 15 amino acids. The CDR3 DNA reads as TGTGCCAGCAGCACGCAGGGACTAGCATCAGATACGCAGTATTTT. It codes for CASSTQGLASDTQYF.